These 24 T cell receptor beta chains were all obtained from the same sample, sequenced in a study of CXCR3-negative and CXCR3-positive naive CD8 T cells. UMI-labeled 5' RACE yielded the TRB cDNA libraries. TCRdb re-called the 5' RACE reads and shows each CDR3 protein once, DNA omitted. The repertoire table contains about 63,000 distinct CDR3 sequences. Antigens of these TCRs are unknown. Whole-study results and caveats: Comparison of naive cells showed more hydrophobic TRB CDR3s in CXCR3-positive than in CXCR3-negative naive cells.

The sequenced sample consisted of naive CXCR3+ CD8+ T cells from blood. Described subset: CD45RO-CCR7+CD27+CD95- naive CD8+ T cells expressing CXCR3 (TNR3+). The receptors shown here come from a human donor in good health. Some clones in this sample may be carry-over from other donors' samples.

The chain is built from TRBV7-9 and TRBJ2-7. Germline CDR1 and CDR2: SEHNR and FQNEAQ (reference sequence). The CDR3 runs 14 residues. CDR3 sequence: CATSFRGGSYEQYF.

This rearrangement joins TRBV19 to TRBJ1-5; TCRdb indicates TRBD1, and absent DNA this call remains unverified. Germline CDR1 reads LNHDA; CDR2 reads SQIVND (reference sequence). The CDR3 consists of 15 residues. CDR3: CASSISGHSNQPQHF. The entire variable domain, with the rest obtained from reference TRBV19 and TRBJ1-5, is as follows: DGGITQSPKYLFRKEGQNVTLSCEQNLNHDAMYWYRQDPGQGLRLIYYSQIVNDFQKGDIAEGYSVSREKKESFPLTVTSAQKNPTAFYLCASSISGHSNQPQHFGDGTRLSIL.

V is TRBV3-1 and J is TRBJ2-4; without DNA, the TCRdb call of TRBD1 cannot be checked. The CDR3 loop spans 17 amino acids. In germline, CDR1 is LGHDT, CDR2 YNNKEL (reference sequence). This chain's CDR3 is CASSQVNTGAAKNIQYF.

The chain couples TRBV29-1 to TRBJ2-1; without DNA, the TCRdb call of TRBD2 cannot be checked. This CDR3 spans 12 amino acids. Germline V gives CDR1 SQVTM, CDR2 ANQGSEA. This CDR3 reads CSVVPLGNEQFF.

The rearrangement joins TRBV29-1 to TRBJ2-1; there is no DNA to check the TCRdb D call of TRBD2. Germline CDR1 is SQVTM and CDR2 is ANQGSEA. This CDR3 is 20 amino acids long. The chain's CDR3 is CSVGGPRTGYQREEHNEQFF.

The V call is TRBV12-3 or TRBV12-4, the J call TRBJ2-1; with no DNA, the TCRdb D assignment of TRBD2 cannot be verified. The CDR3 length is 16 residues. CDR3 region: CASTPPGGGASYEQFF.

The chain recombines TRBV20-1 with TRBJ2-3; TCRdb's assignment of TRBD2 cannot be checked, as there is no DNA. The germline gives CDR1 DFQATT, CDR2 SNEGSKA (reference sequence). There are 17 residues in the CDR3. The CDR3 reads CSATAVSLAGTTDTQYF.

The chain couples TRBV27 to TRBJ1-5. From germline, CDR1 is MNHEY and CDR2 SMNVEV (reference sequence). The CDR3 totals 15 residues. CDR3 region: CASRVGGFGNQPQHF.

The chain carries TRBV6-1 and TRBJ1-3; TCRdb reports TRBD1, a call that lacks DNA to check it against. This CDR3 contains 15 residues. CDR1 is MNHNS, CDR2 SASEGT, per germline. CDR3 region: CASSETGFSGNTIYF.

The chain carries TRBV3-1 and TRBJ1-2; TCRdb's assignment of TRBD1 cannot be checked, as there is no DNA. The CDR3 loop spans 17 amino acids. The germline V gene encodes CDR1 LGHDT and CDR2 YNNKEL (reference sequence). This chain's CDR3 is CASSHWGQGDMDYGYTF.

The rearrangement joins TRBV10-3 to TRBJ2-3. CDR1 ENHRY and CDR2 SYGVKD come from the germline V gene. This CDR3 has 12 amino acids. The CDR3 reads CAISDSTDTQYF.

The chain joins TRBV29-1 to TRBJ2-1. CDR1 is SQVTM and CDR2 is ANQGSEA in the germline V gene. The CDR3 is 14 amino acids. This CDR3 is CSVEGQNSYNEQFF.

The CDR3 sequence is CASSLVGQGSPDTQYF. J is TRBJ2-3 and V is TRBV5-4; TCRdb's D gene call, TRBD1, goes unchecked for lack of DNA. The CDR3 has 16 residues. The germline V gene has CDR1 SGHNT and CDR2 YYREEE (reference sequence).

The chain's CDR3 is CSGFGQRGQNTEAFF. The V and J genes are TRBV29-1 and TRBJ1-1; TCRdb reports TRBD1, a call that lacks DNA to check it against. Germline CDR1 and CDR2: SQVTM and ANQGSEA. This CDR3 is built from 15 residues. Looking up the rest from reference TRBV29-1 and TRBJ1-1 gives the full variable domain: SAVISQKPSRDICQRGTSLTIQCQVDSQVTMMFWYRQQPGQSLTLIATANQGSEATYESGFVIDKFPISRPNLTFSTLTVSNMSPEDSSIYLCSGFGQRGQNTEAFFGQGTRLTVV.

The chain recombines TRBV6-2 or TRBV6-3 with TRBJ2-5; TCRdb lists TRBD2, though no DNA is available to test this call. The CDR3 is made up of 14 amino acids. Germline assignment: CDR1 MNHEY and CDR2 SVGEGT. This CDR3 reads CASSLPGTWETQYF.

This sequence joins TRBV7-6 and TRBJ1-5. This CDR3 has 12 residues. Germline CDR1 and CDR2: SGHVS and FNYEAQ. CDR3 sequence reads: CAPVHSNQPQHF.

The chain links TRBV20-1 to TRBJ2-5; TCRdb designates TRBD1, a call that cannot be tested without DNA. Germline values: CDR1 DFQATT, CDR2 SNEGSKA (reference sequence). This CDR3 spans 12 amino acids. CDR3 residues: CSATDSLETQYF.

The chain joins TRBV29-1 to TRBJ2-1; TCRdb selects TRBD1, and the lack of DNA leaves this call unchecked. CDR1 is SQVTM, CDR2 ANQGSEA, per germline. The CDR3 consists of 19 residues. The CDR3 is CSAPKQPRRQGVDYNEQFF.

This chain uses TRBV7-2 with TRBJ2-3; TCRdb selects TRBD1, and the lack of DNA leaves this call unchecked. CDR1 and CDR2 from the germline V gene are SGHTA and FQGNSA. The CDR3 is made up of 16 amino acids. The chain's CDR3 is CASSPGGRGSGDTQYF.

This sequence joins TRBV7-9 and TRBJ2-2. CDR1 is SEHNR and CDR2 is FQNEAQ in the germline V gene (reference sequence). The CDR3 length is 14 residues. The CDR3 reads CASSSVTHTGELFF. The full variable domain, completed using reference TRBV7-9 and TRBJ2-2, is DTGVSQNPRHKITKRGQNVTFRCDPISEHNRLYWYRQTLGQGPEFLTYFQNEAQLEKSRLLSDRFSAERPKGSFSTLEIQRTEQGDSAMYLCASSSVTHTGELFFGEGSRLTVL.

V gene TRBV6-5 combines with J gene TRBJ1-6; TCRdb picks TRBD1, but there is no DNA to check that call. Germline V gives CDR1 MNHEY, CDR2 SVGAGI. This CDR3 has 17 residues. The CDR3 region is CASCYSMSGQGMFPLHF.

The chain links TRBV5-5 to TRBJ2-7. Germline CDR1 and CDR2: SGHKS and YYEKEE (reference sequence). The CDR3 extends over 14 amino acids. CDR3 sequence reads: CASSLADSSYEQYF.

V is TRBV18 and J is TRBJ2-3; the TCRdb call, TRBD1, lacks DNA for checking. The CDR3 is 16 residues long. CDR1 KGHSH and CDR2 LQKENI come from the germline V gene. CDR3 in amino acids: CASSTTEGDSTDTQYF. Together with reference TRBV18 and TRBJ2-3, the CDR3 gives the full variable domain: NAGVMQNPRHLVRRRGQEARLRCSPMKGHSHVYWYRQLPEEGLKFMVYLQKENIIDESGMPKERFSAEFPKEGPSILRIQQVVRGDSAAYFCASSTTEGDSTDTQYFGPGTRLTVL.

The chain uses TRBV19 and TRBJ2-1; the TCRdb D gene call, TRBD1, has no DNA to confirm it. Germline V gene data show CDR1 as LNHDA and CDR2 as SQIVND (reference sequence). This CDR3 is 15 amino acids long. CDR3 loop: CASSIGTGGNNEQFF.